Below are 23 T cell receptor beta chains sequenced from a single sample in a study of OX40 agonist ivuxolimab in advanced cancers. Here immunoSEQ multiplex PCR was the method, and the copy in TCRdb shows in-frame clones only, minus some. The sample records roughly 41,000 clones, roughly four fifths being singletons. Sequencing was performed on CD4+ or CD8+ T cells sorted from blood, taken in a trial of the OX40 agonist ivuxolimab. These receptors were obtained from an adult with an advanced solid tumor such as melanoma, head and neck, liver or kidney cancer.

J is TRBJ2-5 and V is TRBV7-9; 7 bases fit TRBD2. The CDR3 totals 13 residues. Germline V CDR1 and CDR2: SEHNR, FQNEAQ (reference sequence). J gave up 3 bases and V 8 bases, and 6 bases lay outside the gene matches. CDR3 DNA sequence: TGTGCCAGCCAGGTAGCGGGTAAAGAGACCCAGTACTTC. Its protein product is CASQVAGKETQYF.

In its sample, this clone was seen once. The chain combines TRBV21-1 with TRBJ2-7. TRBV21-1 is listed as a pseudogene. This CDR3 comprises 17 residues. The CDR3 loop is CASSKDLTRRGAWEQYF. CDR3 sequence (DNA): TGTGCCAGCAGCAAAGACCTAACGCGACGGGGCGCTTGGGAGCAGTACTTC.

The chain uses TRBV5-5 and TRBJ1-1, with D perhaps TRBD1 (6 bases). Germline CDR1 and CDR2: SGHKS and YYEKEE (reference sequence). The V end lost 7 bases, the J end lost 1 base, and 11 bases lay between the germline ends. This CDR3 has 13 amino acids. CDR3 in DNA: TGTGCCAGCGGCCGAGGGGGGAACACTGAAGCTTTCTTT. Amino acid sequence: CASGRGGNTEAFF.

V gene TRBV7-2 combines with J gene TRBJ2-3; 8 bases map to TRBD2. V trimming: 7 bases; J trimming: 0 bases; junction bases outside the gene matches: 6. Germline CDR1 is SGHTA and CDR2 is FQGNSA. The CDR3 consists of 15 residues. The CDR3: CASKLAARSTDTQYF. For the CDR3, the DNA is TGTGCCAGCAAACTAGCGGCTAGGAGCACAGATACGCAGTATTTT. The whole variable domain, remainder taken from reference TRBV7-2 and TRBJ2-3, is GAGVSQSPSNKVTEKGKDVELRCDPISGHTALYWYRQSLGQGLEFLIYFQGNSAPDKSGLPSDRFSAERTGGSVSTLTIQRTQQEDSAVYLCASKLAARSTDTQYFGPGTRLTVL.

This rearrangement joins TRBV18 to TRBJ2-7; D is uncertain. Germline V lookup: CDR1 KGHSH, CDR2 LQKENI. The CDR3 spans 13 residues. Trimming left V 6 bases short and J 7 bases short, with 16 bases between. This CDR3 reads CASSKSDLGEQYF. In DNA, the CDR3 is TGTGCCAGCTCGAAGTCGGATTTGGGGGAGCAGTACTTC.

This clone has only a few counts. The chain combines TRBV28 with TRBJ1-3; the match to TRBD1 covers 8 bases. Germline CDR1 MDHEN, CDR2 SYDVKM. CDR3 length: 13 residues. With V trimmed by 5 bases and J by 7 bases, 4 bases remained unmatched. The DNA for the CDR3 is TGTGCCAGCAGTCGGACAGGGAGTAACACCATATATTTT. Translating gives CASSRTGSNTIYF.

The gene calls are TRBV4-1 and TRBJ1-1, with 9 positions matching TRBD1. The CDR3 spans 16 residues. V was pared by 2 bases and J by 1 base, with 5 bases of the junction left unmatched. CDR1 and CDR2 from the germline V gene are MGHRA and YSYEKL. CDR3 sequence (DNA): TGCGCCAGCAGCCAATCCAGGACAGGGGCGAACACTGAAGCTTTCTTT. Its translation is CASSQSRTGANTEAFF.

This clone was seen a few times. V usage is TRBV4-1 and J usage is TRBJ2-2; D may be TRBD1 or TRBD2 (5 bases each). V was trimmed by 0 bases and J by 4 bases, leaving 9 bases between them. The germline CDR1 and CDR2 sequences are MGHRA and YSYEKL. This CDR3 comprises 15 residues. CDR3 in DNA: TGCGCCAGCAGCCAAGATGGTGGGGGCACCGGGGAGCTGTTTTTT. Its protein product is CASSQDGGGTGELFF.

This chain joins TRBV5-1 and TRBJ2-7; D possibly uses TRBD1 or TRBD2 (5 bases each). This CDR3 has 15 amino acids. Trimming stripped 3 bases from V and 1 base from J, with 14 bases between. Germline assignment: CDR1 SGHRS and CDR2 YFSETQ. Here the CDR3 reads CASSSTLGESYEQYF. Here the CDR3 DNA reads TGCGCCAGCAGCTCTACCCTGGGGGAATCCTACGAGCAGTACTTC.

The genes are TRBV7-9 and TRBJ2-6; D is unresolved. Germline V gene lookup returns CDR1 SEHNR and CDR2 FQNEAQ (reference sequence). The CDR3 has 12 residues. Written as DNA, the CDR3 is TGTGCTTCCCAATCTGGGGCCAACGTCCTGACTTTC. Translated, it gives CASQSGANVLTF.

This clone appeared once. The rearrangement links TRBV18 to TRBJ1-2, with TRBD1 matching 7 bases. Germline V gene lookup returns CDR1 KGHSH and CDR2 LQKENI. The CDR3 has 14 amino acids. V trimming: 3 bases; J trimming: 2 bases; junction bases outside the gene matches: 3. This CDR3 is CASSPRGANYGYTF. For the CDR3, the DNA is TGTGCCAGCTCACCCAGGGGGGCAAACTATGGCTACACCTTC. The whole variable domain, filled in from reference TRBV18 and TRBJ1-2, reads NAGVMQNPRHLVRRRGQEARLRCSPMKGHSHVYWYRQLPEEGLKFMVYLQKENIIDESGMPKERFSAEFPKEGPSILRIQQVVRGDSAAYFCASSPRGANYGYTFGSGTRLTVV.

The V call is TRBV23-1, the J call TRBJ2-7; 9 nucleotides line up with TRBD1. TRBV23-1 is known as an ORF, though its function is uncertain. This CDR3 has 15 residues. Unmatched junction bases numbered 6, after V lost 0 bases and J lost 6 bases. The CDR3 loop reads CASSQSWTGDGEQYF. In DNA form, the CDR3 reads TGCGCCAGCAGTCAATCTTGGACAGGGGACGGCGAGCAGTACTTC.

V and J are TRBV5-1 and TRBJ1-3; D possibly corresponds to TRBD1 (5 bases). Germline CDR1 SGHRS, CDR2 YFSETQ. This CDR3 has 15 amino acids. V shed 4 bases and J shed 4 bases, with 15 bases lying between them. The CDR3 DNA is TGCGCCAGCAGCCTCAACTTGGGGCAAGGAAACACCATATATTTT. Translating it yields CASSLNLGQGNTIYF.

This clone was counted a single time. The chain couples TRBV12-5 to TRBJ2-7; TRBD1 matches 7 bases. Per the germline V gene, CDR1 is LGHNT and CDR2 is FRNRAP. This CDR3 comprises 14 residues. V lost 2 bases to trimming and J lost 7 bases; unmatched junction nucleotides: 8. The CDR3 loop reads CASGLRLTGEEQYF. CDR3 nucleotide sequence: TGTGCTAGTGGTTTGAGGTTAACAGGGGAAGAGCAGTACTTC.

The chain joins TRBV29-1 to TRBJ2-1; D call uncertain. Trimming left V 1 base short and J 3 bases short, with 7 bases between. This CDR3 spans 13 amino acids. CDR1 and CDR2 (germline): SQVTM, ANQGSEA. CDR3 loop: CSVEGPVYNEQFF. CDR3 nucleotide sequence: TGCAGCGTTGAAGGGCCGGTCTACAATGAGCAGTTCTTC.

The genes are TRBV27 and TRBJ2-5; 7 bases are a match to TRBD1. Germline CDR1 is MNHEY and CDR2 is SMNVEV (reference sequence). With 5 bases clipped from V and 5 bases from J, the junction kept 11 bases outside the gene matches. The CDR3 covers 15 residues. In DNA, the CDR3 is TGTGCCAGCAGTCCTAGACAGGGTTCTGGCGAGACCCAGTACTTC. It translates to CASSPRQGSGETQYF.

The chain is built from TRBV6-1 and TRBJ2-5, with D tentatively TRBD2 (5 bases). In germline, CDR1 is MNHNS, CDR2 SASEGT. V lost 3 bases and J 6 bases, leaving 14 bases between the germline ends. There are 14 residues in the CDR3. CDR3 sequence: CASSDQASTQTQYF. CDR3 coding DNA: TGTGCCAGCAGTGATCAGGCTAGCACGCAGACCCAGTACTTC.

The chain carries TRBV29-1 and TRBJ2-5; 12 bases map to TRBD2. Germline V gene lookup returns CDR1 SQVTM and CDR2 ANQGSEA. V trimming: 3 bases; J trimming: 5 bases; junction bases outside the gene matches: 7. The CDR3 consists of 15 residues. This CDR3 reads CSVDPWTSGAETQYF. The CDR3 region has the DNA TGCAGCGTTGATCCCTGGACTAGCGGGGCGGAGACCCAGTACTTC.

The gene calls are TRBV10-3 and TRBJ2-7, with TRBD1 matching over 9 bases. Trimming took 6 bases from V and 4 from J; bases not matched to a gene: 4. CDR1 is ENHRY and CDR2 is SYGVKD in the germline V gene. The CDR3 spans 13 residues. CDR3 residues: CAISPGTGYEQYF. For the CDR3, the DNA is TGTGCCATCAGCCCCGGGACAGGGTACGAGCAGTACTTC.

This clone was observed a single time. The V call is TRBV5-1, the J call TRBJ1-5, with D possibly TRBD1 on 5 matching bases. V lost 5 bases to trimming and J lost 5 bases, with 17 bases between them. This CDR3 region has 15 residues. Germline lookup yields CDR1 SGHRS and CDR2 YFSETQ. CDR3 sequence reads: CASSALAGPYQPQHF. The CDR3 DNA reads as TGCGCCAGCAGTGCCCTGGCAGGGCCTTATCAGCCCCAGCATTTT.

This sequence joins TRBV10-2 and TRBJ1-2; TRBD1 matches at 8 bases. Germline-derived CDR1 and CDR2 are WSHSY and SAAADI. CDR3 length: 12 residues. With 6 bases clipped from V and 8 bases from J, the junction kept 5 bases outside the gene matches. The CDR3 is CASSEDRGGYTF. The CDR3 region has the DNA TGCGCCAGCAGCGAAGACAGGGGAGGCTACACCTTC.

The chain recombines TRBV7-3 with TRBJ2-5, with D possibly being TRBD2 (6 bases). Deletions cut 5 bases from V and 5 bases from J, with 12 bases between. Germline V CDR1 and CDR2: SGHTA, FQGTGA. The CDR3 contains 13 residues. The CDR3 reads CASSKARGETQYF. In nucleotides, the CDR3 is TGTGCCAGCAGCAAAGCCCGGGGGGAGACCCAGTACTTC.

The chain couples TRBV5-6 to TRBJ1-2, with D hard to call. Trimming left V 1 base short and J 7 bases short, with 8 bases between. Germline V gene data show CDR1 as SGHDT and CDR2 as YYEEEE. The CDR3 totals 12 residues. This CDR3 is CASSLRVSGYTF. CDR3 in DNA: TGTGCCAGCAGCTTGCGGGTCTCTGGCTACACCTTC.